Listed below are T cell receptor beta chains from one sample, sequenced in a study of cytomegalovirus exposure and HLA in healthy donors. Generated by immunoSEQ multiplex PCR, the TCRdb table keeps only in-frame clones and is missing some. The listing records approximately 80,000 clones. The sequenced material came from PBMCs. All receptors derive from a woman between 25 and 40 years old in good health and CMV-seronegative. CDR3s include the opening cysteine and the closing phenylalanine or tryptophan. The D gene is left open where the match is weak. A row's size may be missing; if present it is once, few, many or a size class.

TRBJ2-7 | TRBD1 | TRBV18 | - | TGTGCCAGCTCACCGGATAACAGGGGGCGCGTGGACGAGCAGTACTTC | CASSPDNRGRVDEQYF
TRBJ2-2 | - | TRBV5-6 | - | TGTGCCAGCAGCTGGGCTGGTAGCGGATACGCTAACACCGGGGAGCTGTTTTTT | CASSWAGSGYANTGELFF
TRBJ2-5 | - | TRBV6-6 | - | TGTGCCAGCAGTATCGGCGGGGTCCAAGAGACCCAGTACTTC | CASSIGGVQETQYF
TRBJ2-5 | - | TRBV1 | - | TGCACCAGCAGCCAGAGGGGAGCGGGGGGCCCTGGTGAGACCCAGTACTTC | CTSSQRGAGGPGETQYF
TRBJ2-1 | - | TRBV6-4 | medium-sized | TGTGCCAGCAGTGAGCAGGGCAGTGACTCCTACAATGAGCAGTTCTTC | CASSEQGSDSYNEQFF
TRBJ2-5 | - | TRBV19 | - | TGTGCCAGTAGTATATTGTCCCCGGGTGGAGGGGAGACCCAGTACTTC | CASSILSPGGGETQYF
TRBJ2-1 | - | TRBV11-2 | - | TGTGCCAGCAGCTTAGATCAGGACAATGAGCAGTTCTTC | CASSLDQDNEQFF
TRBJ2-5 | TRBD1 | TRBV28 | - | TGTGCCAGCAGTCTTACAGGGGGCGCGGGTGAGACCCAGTACTTC | CASSLTGGAGETQYF
TRBJ2-7 | TRBD2 | TRBV11-3 | - | TGTGCCAGCAGCTTAGATGGACTAGCGGGAGGCTCCTACGAGCAGTACTTC | CASSLDGLAGGSYEQYF
TRBJ1-1 | - | TRBV30 | - | TGTGCCTGGAGTGTACGGAGGAGAGGAGACACTGAAGCTTTCTTT | CAWSVRRRGDTEAFF
TRBJ2-1 | - | TRBV27 | - | TGTGCCAGCAGTTTAGCGGGGGCTACAAACAATGAGCAGTTCTTC | CASSLAGATNNEQFF
TRBJ1-4 | - | TRBV5-8 | - | TGTGCCAGCAGTATAAGGGGTGAACTGTTTTTT | CASSIRGELFF
TRBJ2-2 | - | TRBV28 | - | TGTGCCAGCAGGTTCAGCGGGGAGCTGTTTTTT | CASRFSGELFF
TRBJ1-2 | TRBD1 | TRBV18 | - | TGTGCCAGCTCACCACCGTTGTGGGGACAGGACAACCGACCAACGGTGGGCTACACCTTC | CASSPPLWGQDNRPTVGYTF
TRBJ1-5 | - | TRBV4-1 | - | TGCGCCAGCAGCCCCCCAGGGGTTCAGCCCCAGCATTTT | CASSPPGVQPQHF
TRBJ2-7 | - | TRBV7-9 | - | TGTGCCAGCAGCTCCGAATCCTACAGCTACGAGCAGTACTTC | CASSSESYSYEQYF
TRBJ1-2 | - | TRBV5-4 | - | TGTGCCAGCAGTCTGGAAGGCAGGGGAGACTATGGCTACACCTTC | CASSLEGRGDYGYTF
TRBJ2-7 | - | TRBV11-2 | - | TGTGCCAGCACCCCCCATAGCTCCTACGAGCAGTACTTC | CASTPHSSYEQYF
TRBJ2-1 | - | TRBV27 | - | TGTGCCAGCAGTTCCACAGGGAGCAATGAGCAGTTCTTC | CASSSTGSNEQFF
TRBJ1-1 | - | TRBV5-1 | - | TGCGCCAGCAGCCCTAATCCAGGGGACACTGAAGCTTTCTTT | CASSPNPGDTEAFF
TRBJ2-7 | TRBD1 | TRBV18 | - | TGTGCCAGCTCACACCCATTGGACAGGGGAGGCGGCGAGCAGTACTTC | CASSHPLDRGGGEQYF
TRBJ2-7 | - | TRBV15 | - | TGTGCCACCAGCAGAGGGACTATAGACTACGAGCAGTACTTC | CATSRGTIDYEQYF
TRBJ2-7 | - | TRBV6-5 | - | TGTGCCAGCAGTTACATGGCTTCCTACGAGCAGTACTTC | CASSYMASYEQYF
TRBJ1-4 | - | TRBV19 | - | TGTGCCAGTAGTCCCGCAGGGATTGAAAAACTGTTTTTT | CASSPAGIEKLFF
TRBJ2-5 | TRBD2 | TRBV7-6 | - | TGTGCCAGCAGCCCGGAACCAGCGGGAGGGGAGACCCAGTACTTC | CASSPEPAGGETQYF
TRBJ2-5 | - | TRBV29-1 | - | TGCAGCGTTGTATCAGGGGAGACCCAGTACTTC | CSVVSGETQYF
TRBJ2-3 | TRBD2 | TRBV6-1 | - | TGTGCCAGCACGGGGGGTGGCTGGTATACGCAGTATTTT | CASTGGGWYTQYF
TRBJ2-1 | - | TRBV4-1 | - | TGCGCCAGCAGCCAAGATCCCAGCGGGTGGGTCAATGAGCAGTTCTTC | CASSQDPSGWVNEQFF
TRBJ2-7 | - | TRBV6-6 | - | TGTGCCAGCAGATGGGGTGAGGGAAGGTCCTCCTACGAGCAGTACTTC | CASRWGEGRSSYEQYF
TRBJ2-1 | - | TRBV5-1 | - | TGCGCCAGCAGCTTGGCCGGGGGTAGCTCCTACAATGAGCAGTTCTTC | CASSLAGGSSYNEQFF
TRBJ2-2 | - | TRBV30 | - | TGTGCCTACGAACTAGGGGACACGAACACCGGGGAGCTGTTTTTT | CAYELGDTNTGELFF
TRBJ2-5 | - | TRBV30 | - | TGTGCCATAGTCGGGACAACCCTCCACTTC | CAIVGTTLHF
TRBJ1-1 | TRBD1 | TRBV6-1 | - | TGTGCCAGCAGCGACAGGGGCAGGCGAGGAGCTTTCTTT | CASSDRGRRGAFF
TRBJ2-1 | TRBD2 | TRBV6-5 | - | TGTGCCAGCAGTTCGGGACTAGCGTTAAATGAGCAGTTCTTC | CASSSGLALNEQFF
TRBJ1-5 | - | TRBV6-1 | - | TGTGCCAGCAGTGAAGTTGATTGGGGAGATCAGCCCCAGCATTTT | CASSEVDWGDQPQHF
TRBJ1-5 | TRBD1 | TRBV6-5 | - | TGTGCCAGCGGCCCCCGGGACAGAAATCAGCCCCAGCATTTT | CASGPRDRNQPQHF
TRBJ2-3 | TRBD1 | TRBV6-6 | - | TGTGCCAGCAGGTCGAGTTTCAGGGGGCAAACAGATACGCAGTATTTT | CASRSSFRGQTDTQYF
TRBJ1-3 | - | TRBV6-6 | - | TGTGCCAGCAGTGGAGCCGCTTCTGGAAACACCATATATTTT | CASSGAASGNTIYF
TRBJ1-4 | - | TRBV5-1 | - | TGCGCCAGCAGCTTGTCAGGGATGAGTGAAAAACTGTTTTTT | CASSLSGMSEKLFF
TRBJ1-1 | TRBD1 | TRBV25-1 | - | TGTGCCAGCAGTGAAGTTGGGACAGGGGGAAACACTGAAGCTTTCTTT | CASSEVGTGGNTEAFF
TRBJ2-3 | - | TRBV18 | - | TGTGCCAGCTCACCCTCCATCCGGACTCTCCCCGTGGATACGCAGTATTTT | CASSPSIRTLPVDTQYF
TRBJ2-7 | TRBD2 | TRBV5-1 | - | TGCGCCAGCAGCCCTGGGACTAGCGGGTACGAGCAGTACTTC | CASSPGTSGYEQYF
TRBJ2-7 | - | TRBV7-9 | - | TGTGCCAGCAGCTCAGAAAGACGGGATCCCTACGAGCAGTACTTC | CASSSERRDPYEQYF
TRBJ2-3 | TRBD2 | TRBV7-6 | - | TGTGCCAGCAGCTCGCGGGGGGAGAGCACAGATACGCAGTATTTT | CASSSRGESTDTQYF
TRBJ2-3 | - | TRBV27 | - | TGTGCCAGCAGTTTCTTCGGGGGAAGGGAAAGGTCAGATACGCAGTATTTT | CASSFFGGRERSDTQYF
TRBJ2-3 | - | TRBV5-1 | - | TGCGCCAGTCACAGGGTCACTACAGATACGCAGTATTTT | CASHRVTTDTQYF
TRBJ1-4 | TRBD1 | TRBV6-5 | - | TGTGCCAGCAGTCCCAACCGGGACAGGGTTGGAAAACTGTTTTTT | CASSPNRDRVGKLFF